This T cell receptor (beta chain) derives from a study of CD8 T cells in Susac syndrome. Study results and limitations: As the study acknowledged, the number of individuals who were part of its TCR sequencing and HLA analysis was relatively small.

The CDR3 spans 16 residues. With 4 bases clipped from V and 2 bases from J, the junction kept 9 bases outside the gene matches. Germline CDR1 and CDR2: MGHRA and YSYEKL. This clonotype came up once. Its antigen is unidentified. Reverse transcription of roughly 0.5 to 1 ug RNA used random hexamers. Using its own MiXCR run on the immunoSEQ multiplex PCR reads, TCRdb lists one record per CDR3 protein. Of 200,000 or so distinct CDR3 sequences listed, about 94% are singletons. High-throughput TCR beta sequencing covered peripheral CD8+ and CD4+ T cells. In contrast to the negatively isolated CD8+ and CD4+ T cells, TEMRA cells were FACS-enriched.

The chain carries TRBV4-1 and TRBJ1-1; TRBD1 matches 8 bases. The receptor comes from a human donor with multiple sclerosis. Sequencing used CD4+ T cells from PBMCs. The CDR3, as DNA: TGCGCCAGCAGCCTCGACAGGGGTTCGCCAAACACTGAAGCTTTCTTT. It codes for CASSLDRGSPNTEAFF.